One and the same sample provided the 31 T cell receptor beta chains below, sequenced in a study of shared clonotypes between healthy human individuals. Sequencing was performed with immunoSEQ multiplex PCR; in TCRdb, only in-frame clones are kept and a portion is missing. In the table there are fewer than 3 million clones, about 90% of which are singletons. Sequenced input: naive CD4+ T cells from PBMCs. Described subset: CD45RA+ positively selected. The source is a man in his late teens or twenties in good health. Some clones in this sample may be carry-over from other donors' samples.

The chain employs TRBV9 and TRBJ1-1; D remains ambiguous. Deletions cut 4 bases from V and 0 bases from J, with 25 bases between. In germline, CDR1 is SGDLS, CDR2 YYNGEE. The CDR3 loop spans 19 amino acids. CDR3 nucleotide sequence: TGTGCCAGCAGCTCCAATCCCAGCCCCCTTCGGTACTTGAACACTGAAGCTTTCTTT. Amino acid sequence: CASSSNPSPLRYLNTEAFF.

This clone was seen a handful of times. This chain connects TRBV4-2 to TRBJ1-5; 7 bases are shared with TRBD1. There are 15 residues in the CDR3. CDR1 LGHNA and CDR2 YNFKEQ come from the germline V gene. The V and J ends lost 3 bases and 5 bases, in that order; junction bases with no gene match: 7. In DNA form, the CDR3 reads TGTGCCAGCAGCCACGTAGACACAGGGGATCAGCCCCAGCATTTT. Its protein product is CASSHVDTGDQPQHF.

The rearrangement joins TRBV5-4 to TRBJ2-3; 9 nucleotides line up with TRBD2. The germline gives CDR1 SGHNT, CDR2 YYREEE (reference sequence). J was trimmed by 6 bases and V by 4 bases; bases with no gene match: 12. The CDR3 has 16 amino acids. This CDR3 is CASSLLAGGVADTQYF. CDR3 nucleotide sequence: TGTGCCAGCAGCCTGCTGGCGGGAGGGGTTGCCGATACGCAGTATTTT.

The chain recombines TRBV29-1 with TRBJ1-2, with D possibly being TRBD1 (6 bases). The CDR3 has 14 residues. The germline V gene encodes CDR1 SQVTM and CDR2 ANQGSEA. Trimming took off 4 bases at V and 8 bases at J, with 20 bases between the two ends. In DNA form, the CDR3 reads TGCAGCGTTGGGGGGCTGAGGCTCCCCCAAGGCTACACCTTC. Amino acids: CSVGGLRLPQGYTF.

The V call is TRBV18, the J call TRBJ2-1; the match to TRBD2 covers 10 bases. The CDR3 runs to 14 residues. The trim removed 4 bases at V and 9 bases at J, leaving 6 bases unmatched. CDR1 is KGHSH and CDR2 is LQKENI in the germline V gene. The CDR3 sequence is CASSLGLAHAEQFF. In nucleotides, the CDR3 is TGTGCCAGCTCACTGGGACTAGCGCATGCTGAGCAGTTCTTC.

This chain joins TRBV7-2 and TRBJ2-1, with a weak D call TRBD2 (6 bases). The CDR3 loop spans 17 amino acids. V lost 4 bases and J lost 3, with 19 bases in between. Germline CDR1 and CDR2: SGHTA and FQGNSA. The CDR3 DNA sequence: TGTGCCAGCAGCTCCAGACCTTCGGGAGCGAGCTACAATGAGCAGTTCTTC. Translating gives CASSSRPSGASYNEQFF.

This chain joins TRBV18 and TRBJ2-3; D is ambiguous. V was clipped by 0 bases and J by 3 bases, with 13 bases between them. CDR1 KGHSH and CDR2 LQKENI come from the germline V gene. CDR3 length: 16 residues. CDR3: CASSPPAGQGTDTQYF. The CDR3 region has the DNA TGTGCCAGCTCACCACCGGCCGGGCAAGGGACAGATACGCAGTATTTT.

The chain carries TRBV6-6 and TRBJ2-7, with D perhaps TRBD1 (6 bases). Per germline, CDR1 MNHNY and CDR2 SVGAGI (reference sequence). Deletions cut 6 bases from V and 3 bases from J, with 18 bases between. This CDR3 contains 15 residues. The CDR3 here is CASRTDRHRLYEQYF. The CDR3, as DNA: TGTGCCAGCAGGACCGACAGGCATCGCCTCTACGAGCAGTACTTC.

This chain links TRBV11-2 with TRBJ1-2; D may be TRBD1 (6 bases). Germline assignment: CDR1 SGHAT and CDR2 FQNNGV. This CDR3 has 15 residues. Trimming cost V 0 bases and J 3 bases, with 11 bases left between them. The DNA of the CDR3 is TGTGCCAGCAGCTTAGATGTGGGGGGCTACTATGGCTACACCTTC. Translating gives CASSLDVGGYYGYTF.

The rearrangement links TRBV28 to TRBJ2-5; TRBD1 aligns across 10 bases. TRBJ2-7 explains the end of the DNA better; the J call may be wrong. Germline CDR1 MDHEN, CDR2 SYDVKM. The CDR3 extends over 15 amino acids. This CDR3 is CASSSGTGDPYEQYF. In DNA, the CDR3 is TGTGCCAGCAGTTCCGGGACAGGGGACCCCTACGAGCAGTACTTC.

This chain links TRBV7-2 with TRBJ2-2; possibly TRBD2 for D (6 bases). V dropped 10 bases and J dropped 4 bases, with 13 bases sitting between them. The germline CDR1 and CDR2 sequences are SGHTA and FQGNSA. This CDR3 contains 13 residues. The CDR3 DNA reads TGTGCCACTGGGACTTTCACCACCGGGGAGCTGTTTTTT. Protein product: CATGTFTTGELFF.

In regard to this clone: Other DNA variants within this sample encode the same CDR3. This sequence joins TRBV28 and TRBJ1-2; D is uncertain. The CDR3 contains 12 residues. Trimming stripped 4 bases from V and 4 bases from J, with 7 bases between. CDR1 MDHEN and CDR2 SYDVKM come from the germline V gene. The CDR3 DNA is TGTGCCAGCAGTTCCCTGGGCTATGGCTACACCTTC. This translates into CASSSLGYGYTF.

V gene TRBV4-1 combines with J gene TRBJ2-1, with a possible D match to TRBD1 (5 bases). Trimming cost V 1 base and J 4 bases, with 8 bases left between them. The germline CDR1 and CDR2 sequences are MGHRA and YSYEKL. This CDR3 contains 14 residues. CDR3 in amino acids: CASSQVPGYNEQFF. DNA of the CDR3: TGCGCCAGCAGCCAAGTACCAGGGTACAATGAGCAGTTCTTC.

The V gene is TRBV11-2, the J gene TRBJ2-5, with a possible D match to TRBD2 (6 bases). V lost 1 base and J lost 5, with 14 bases in between. Germline CDR1 and CDR2: SGHAT and FQNNGV. The CDR3 consists of 15 residues. CDR3 region: CASSLVPGVSETQYF. The CDR3 bases are TGTGCCAGCAGCTTAGTTCCGGGAGTTTCCGAGACCCAGTACTTC.

The chain recombines TRBV28 with TRBJ1-2; 10 nucleotides line up with TRBD1. Germline lookup yields CDR1 MDHEN and CDR2 SYDVKM. V gave up 4 bases and J gave up 7 bases; unmatched junction bases: 6. The CDR3 is 14 residues long. The CDR3: CASSYKGTGVGYTF. DNA of the CDR3: TGTGCCAGCAGTTACAAAGGGACAGGGGTTGGCTACACCTTC.

The chain combines TRBV7-9 with TRBJ2-5; D is ambiguous. V was clipped by 0 bases and J by 1 base, with 6 bases between them. This CDR3 comprises 14 residues. The germline CDR1 and CDR2 sequences are SEHNR and FQNEAQ (reference sequence). Written as DNA, the CDR3 is TGTGCCAGCAGCTTAGCGTTTCCCCAAGAGACCCAGTACTTC. Translating gives CASSLAFPQETQYF.

The V gene is TRBV4-1, the J gene TRBJ2-1; D ambiguous. Trimming removed 0 bases from V and 3 bases from J, with 9 bases in between. The CDR3 runs to 15 residues. In germline, CDR1 is MGHRA, CDR2 YSYEKL. As DNA, the CDR3 is TGCGCCAGCAGCCAAGACCAGGAAAGCTACAATGAGCAGTTCTTC. This codes for CASSQDQESYNEQFF.

V is TRBV29-1 and J is TRBJ2-3, with D perhaps TRBD2 (6 bases). V was shortened by 4 bases and J by 3 bases, with 20 bases between the two germline ends. Germline CDR1 is SQVTM and CDR2 is ANQGSEA. This CDR3 spans 16 amino acids. The CDR3, as DNA: TGCAGCGTTGTCCACCGCCGGGACGGGAGAACAGATACGCAGTATTTT. It encodes CSVVHRRDGRTDTQYF.

The CDR3 coding sequence is TGTGCCAGCCAGACAGTGTTTGACTCACCCCTCCACTTT. Translated: CASQTVFDSPLHF. This sequence joins TRBV4-2 and TRBJ1-6; tentative D call: TRBD1 (5 bases). Germline V gene data show CDR1 as LGHNA and CDR2 as YNFKEQ. The germline V and J ends were trimmed by 8 bases and 10 bases, with 15 bases remaining between them. This CDR3 contains 13 residues.

V usage is TRBV19 and J usage is TRBJ2-1; D remains unclear. Trimming cost V 7 bases and J 8 bases, with 15 bases left between them. CDR1 is LNHDA, CDR2 SQIVND, per germline (reference sequence). This CDR3 is 13 amino acids long. CDR3 in amino acids: CASKRWVSHEQFF. CDR3 bases: TGTGCCAGTAAACGTTGGGTTTCCCATGAGCAGTTCTTC.

This sequence joins TRBV7-9 and TRBJ1-3; D not resolved. Germline V gives CDR1 SEHNR, CDR2 FQNEAQ (reference sequence). The ends were cut back, 4 bases at V and 0 bases at J, with 10 bases in the middle. CDR3 size: 15 residues. For the CDR3, the DNA is TGTGCCAGCAGCTCGGACTTCGGCTCTGGAAACACCATATATTTT. As protein: CASSSDFGSGNTIYF.

The genes are TRBV25-1 and TRBJ2-1; TRBD2 matches at 11 bases. J was trimmed by 13 bases and V by 1 base; bases with no gene match: 12. Per germline, CDR1 MGHDK and CDR2 SYGVNS. The CDR3 is 16 residues long. The chain's CDR3 is CASSEWSSGRPSPQFF. In DNA, the CDR3 is TGTGCCAGCAGTGAATGGTCTAGCGGGAGGCCCTCGCCACAGTTCTTC.

Note on this clone: The junction shows a germline mismatch at one end, possibly a read error. The chain has TRBV6-5 and TRBJ2-5, with TRBD2 as a possible D gene (6 bases). Germline V lookup: CDR1 MNHEY, CDR2 SVGAGI. The CDR3 loop spans 13 amino acids. This CDR3 reads CASSYEGDSPQYF. The CDR3 DNA reads TGTGCCAGCAGTTACGAAGGGGACTCCCCCCAATACTTC.

This chain connects TRBV6-5 to TRBJ1-1, with a weak D call TRBD1 (6 bases). The germline CDR1 and CDR2 sequences are MNHEY and SVGAGI. This CDR3 has 12 amino acids. Trimming removed 6 bases at V and 9 bases at J, with 14 bases between. As DNA, the CDR3 is TGTGCCAGCAGCGGGGGCCCACCTCAAGCTTTCTTT. Residues: CASSGGPPQAFF.

J is TRBJ1-2 and V is TRBV7-2; D remains unclear. The CDR3 contains 16 residues. Germline loops: CDR1 SGHTA, CDR2 FQGNSA. Trimming removed 1 base at V and 4 bases at J, with 16 bases between. The CDR3 spells CASSLVQTIITYGYTF. The CDR3 nucleotides read TGTGCCAGCAGCTTAGTTCAGACAATTATAACCTATGGCTACACCTTC.

The chain employs TRBV25-1 and TRBJ2-7; 8 bases are shared with TRBD1. From germline, CDR1 is MGHDK and CDR2 SYGVNS. The CDR3 contains 14 residues. V lost 1 base and J lost 3; bases outside the gene matches: 2. The CDR3 loop is CASSELGQGYEQYF. Written as DNA, the CDR3 is TGTGCCAGCAGTGAATTAGGACAGGGCTACGAGCAGTACTTC.

The chain has TRBV7-9 and TRBJ1-1, with D possibly matching TRBD1 (6 bases). This CDR3 contains 19 residues. Looked up from germline, CDR1 is SEHNR and CDR2 is FQNEAQ (reference sequence). V was trimmed by 6 bases and J by 5 bases, leaving 31 bases between them. DNA of the CDR3: TGTGCCAGCAGACCGGTTGTGGCGGGGGGCATGGATTACGGTACTGAAGCTTTCTTT. Translated, it gives CASRPVVAGGMDYGTEAFF.

The chain employs TRBV7-7 and TRBJ2-2; the D gene is possibly TRBD1 (6 bases). The CDR3 consists of 14 residues. With 5 bases removed from V and 6 bases from J, the gap between germline ends came to 13 bases. The germline CDR1 and CDR2 sequences are SSHAT and FNYEAQ (reference sequence). CDR3 sequence reads: CASSTTPGAGELFF. The CDR3 DNA is TGTGCCAGCAGCACGACTCCAGGGGCCGGGGAGCTGTTTTTT.

V usage is TRBV10-3 and J usage is TRBJ2-5, with 9 bases that match TRBD2. Germline V CDR1 and CDR2: ENHRY, SYGVKD. This CDR3 region has 14 residues. Losses at the gene ends were 5 bases for V and 5 bases for J; bases not matched to a gene: 6. CDR3 in amino acids: CAISSGTSSETQYF. The CDR3 coding sequence is TGTGCCATCAGTTCCGGGACTAGCTCGGAGACCCAGTACTTC.

This chain uses TRBV15 with TRBJ1-1; D is possibly TRBD1 (5 bases). CDR3 size: 13 residues. V was clipped by 5 bases and J by 1 base, with 8 bases between them. CDR1 LNHNV and CDR2 YYDKDF come from the germline V gene (reference sequence). The CDR3: CATSFDRNTEAFF. The CDR3 DNA is TGTGCCACCAGCTTCGACAGGAACACTGAAGCTTTCTTT.

The V and J genes are TRBV7-2 and TRBJ1-6; D gene ambiguous. Germline lookup yields CDR1 SGHTA and CDR2 FQGNSA. The CDR3 is made up of 12 amino acids. Trimming took off 5 bases at V and 14 bases at J, with 13 bases between the two ends. CDR3 sequence (DNA): TGTGCCAGCAGCCAGACCCGCGGAACCCTCCACTTT. It specifies CASSQTRGTLHF.